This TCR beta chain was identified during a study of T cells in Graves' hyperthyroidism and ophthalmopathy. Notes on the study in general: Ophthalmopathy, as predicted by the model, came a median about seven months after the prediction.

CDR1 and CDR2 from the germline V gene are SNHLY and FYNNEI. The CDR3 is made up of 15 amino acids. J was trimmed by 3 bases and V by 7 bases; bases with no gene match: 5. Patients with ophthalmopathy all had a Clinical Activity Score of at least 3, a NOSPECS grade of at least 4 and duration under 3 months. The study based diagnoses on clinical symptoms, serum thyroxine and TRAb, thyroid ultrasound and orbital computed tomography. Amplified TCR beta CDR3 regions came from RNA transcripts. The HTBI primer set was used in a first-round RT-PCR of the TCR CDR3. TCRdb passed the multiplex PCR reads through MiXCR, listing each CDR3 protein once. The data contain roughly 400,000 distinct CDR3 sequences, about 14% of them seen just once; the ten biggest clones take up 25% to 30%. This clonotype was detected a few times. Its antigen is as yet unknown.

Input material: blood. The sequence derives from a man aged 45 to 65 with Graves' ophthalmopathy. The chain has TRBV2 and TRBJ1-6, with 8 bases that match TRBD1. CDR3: CASIKDRGYNSPLHF. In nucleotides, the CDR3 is TGTGCCAGCATTAAAGACAGGGGCTATAATTCACCCCTCCACTTT.